This TCR beta chain comes out of a study of T cell responses to AZD1222 COVID-19 vaccine (dated by TCRdb to about 2021). About the full investigation: AZD1222 recipients given second doses at about 4 weeks or at about 12 weeks were pooled, since spike-specific TCR depth and breadth were not found to differ between the two schedules. A total of more than 230 trial participants underwent TCR sequencing, of whom 207 received two doses of AZD1222 and about 25 received two doses of the MenACWY control vaccine. Trial participants were enrolled by age into subgroups of 18-55, 56-69 and 70-plus years, and roughly 150, 30 and 60 TCR-sequenced participants, respectively, were included in these subgroups. What the work shows at the level of the full study, not this receptor alone: A significant rise in spike-specific TCR breadth and depth was observed after two AZD1222 doses relative to day 0 and relative to MenACWY recipients. Because no day 14 peak-response samples were available, repertoires were characterized only after the peak T cell response. In the small 56-69-year group, the increase in depth fell short of significance, most likely because of low power. Participants were mostly white British and included more females than males, and it was suggested by the authors that clonal diversity may have been underestimated. The whole spike protein was spanned by vaccine-associated CD4 TCRs, and dominant responses were seen in regions 160-218 and 743-854. Conclusions about previously exposed vaccinees were limited because only five to seven AZD1222 recipients were SARS-CoV-2 seropositive at baseline. Reportedly, close to half of the unique spike-specific TCRs recognized epitopes lying outside the regions that are mutated in the B.1.351 and B.1.1.7 variants.

Points on this clone: Its antigen is not yet known. The input lacks base qualities; no much larger clone sits a single base away.

What this sample's time point label stands for: baseline before first vaccination. The vaccinee samples were drawn from two UK trials, COV001 and COV002, one of which was a single-blind randomized controlled phase 2/3 trial testing AZD1222 (ChAdOx1 nCoV-19) in healthy adults. For TCRbeta chain sequencing, PBMC samples from trial participants were taken at day 0 and at day 28 after the second dose. Including the terminal cysteine and phenylalanine, the CDR3 comprises 15 residues. The sequence is cut down to CDR3 DNA, 45 bases in frame from base 1. V is pared back by 3 bases and J by 1 base, with 12 bases lying between the germline termini. Via the germline V gene, CDR1 is MDHEN and CDR2 SYDVKM. The CDR3 regions of human TCRbeta chains were analyzed by immunosequencing. The original methods were these. Repertoire TCRs were matched against a reference library of SARS-CoV-2-specific TCRs generated with the MIRA antigen-specificity platform. Breadth was defined as the fraction of unique TCRs that were SARS-CoV-2-associated. Depth was defined as the fraction of total T cells that were SARS-CoV-2-associated. Using the MIRA data, every spike-specific TCR was mapped to the spike region that the TCR reacted to and assigned to either a CD4 or a CD8 class. Log10-transformed breadth and depth values were compared by one-way ANOVA with Sidak's multiple comparisons tests. Imported from immuneACCESS, the table was reduced by TCRdb to in-frame sequences with V and J called. These copies leave out some clones; in studies compared against another copy, an unresolved V gene accounts for under half, and the cause of the remainder is not known. V, J and clone size derive from that table, while D and trimming were established from the DNA sequence. This sample has 150,000 to 200,000 clones in its table, and around 92% of those were observed once. The top ten clones comprise 9.2% of the sample.

The TCR sequence derives from an adult in good health. The chain uses TRBV28 and TRBJ1-1; the D gene remains uncertain. This sample comprised peripheral blood, obtained on day 0 of AZD1222 vaccination. The bases are TGTGCCAGCAGTTTTAGGTTAGCAGCGAACACTGAAGCTTTCTTT. Its translation reads: CASSFRLAANTEAFF.